This TCR beta chain was sequenced for a study of blood T cell repertoires in COVID-19. Clinical history as reported by participants underpinned cohort assignment. Exposed participants came across a COVID-19 case within 2 weeks before study entry. In the original processing: Amplified reference gene primers provided the basis for estimating nucleated cell counts. This table comes from immunoSEQ multiplex PCR, and its TCRdb copy is limited to in-frame clones, with some not included. Clone size and the V and J calls come from that table; the DNA yielded D and trimming. The sample records approximately 300,000 clones, 85% being singletons. Trimming stripped 0 bases from V and 5 bases from J, with 11 bases between. CDR3 length: 15 residues. From germline, CDR1 is SEHNR and CDR2 FQNEAQ (reference sequence).

This clonotype was obtained from a woman in her twenties or thirties who had been exposed to COVID-19. The chain links TRBV7-9 to TRBJ1-5, with D possibly matching TRBD1 (5 bases). Material: PBMCs or T cells enriched from blood (not recorded which). The CDR3 coding sequence is TGTGCCAGCAGCTTAGCGGGCGGGGGATATCAGCCCCAGCATTTT. This translates into CASSLAGGGYQPQHF.